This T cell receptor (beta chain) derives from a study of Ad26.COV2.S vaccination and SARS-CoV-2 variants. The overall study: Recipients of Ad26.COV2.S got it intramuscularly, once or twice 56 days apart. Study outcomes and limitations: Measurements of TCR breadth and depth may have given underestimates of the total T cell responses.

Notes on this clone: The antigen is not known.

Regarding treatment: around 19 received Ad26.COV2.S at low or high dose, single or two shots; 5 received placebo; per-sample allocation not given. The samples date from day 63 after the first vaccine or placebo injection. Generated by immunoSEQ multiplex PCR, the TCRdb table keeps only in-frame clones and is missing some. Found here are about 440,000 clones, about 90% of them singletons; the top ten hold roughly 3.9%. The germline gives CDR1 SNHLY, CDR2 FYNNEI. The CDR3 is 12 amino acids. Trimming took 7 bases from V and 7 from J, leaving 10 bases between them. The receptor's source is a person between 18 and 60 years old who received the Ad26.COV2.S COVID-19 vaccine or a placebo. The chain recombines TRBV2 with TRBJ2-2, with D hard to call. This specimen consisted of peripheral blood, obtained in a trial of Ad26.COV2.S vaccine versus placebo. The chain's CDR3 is CASTDRYGELFF. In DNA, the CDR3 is TGTGCCAGCACCGACCGCTACGGGGAGCTGTTTTTT.